These 21 T cell receptor beta chains share one sample of origin, sequenced in a study of response to subunit inactivated influenza vaccine (dated by TCRdb to between 2017 and 2018). The receptor library was made with RT-PCR. Sequencer: Illumina HiSeq 2500. TCRdb itself trimmed the public reads at Q25 with fastp, ran MiXCR and retained productive beta chains. A single entry per CDR3 protein holds the most common genes and DNA from its merged rows. The sample includes hundreds of thousands of distinct CDR3 sequences, with roughly 22% observed a single time. The ten largest clones capture about 10% of the sample. This sample comprised PBMCs from blood, obtained about 20 months after vaccination. The receptor set was obtained from a man aged 50 to 69 who received an inactivated influenza vaccine. Donor details come from another sample of the same person, matched by shared clones.

Only a few counts were recorded for this clonotype. V usage is TRBV7-2 and J usage is TRBJ1-4; a weak D match, TRBD1 (5 bases). CDR3 length: 14 residues. Trimming shortened V by 4 bases and J by 4 bases, and 10 bases separated the two germline ends. Per germline, CDR1 SGHTA and CDR2 FQGNSA. Written as DNA, the CDR3 is TGTGCCAGCAGCTCCGGGGCCCTTAATGAAAAACTGTTTTTT. Its translation: CASSSGALNEKLFF.

V usage is TRBV12-3 or TRBV12-4 and J usage is TRBJ2-7, with D perhaps TRBD2 (6 bases). There are 14 residues in the CDR3. Trimming removed 3 bases from V and 7 bases from J, with 16 bases in between. The CDR3 here is CASSLGTLEREQYF. As DNA, the CDR3 is TGTGCCAGCAGTTTGGGGACTCTAGAACGGGAGCAGTACTTC.

Comments on this clonotype: One base away lies a much larger clone, so this may be a sequencing read error. The chain links TRBV30 to TRBJ1-5; D remains unclear. The CDR3 has 14 residues. V gave up 0 bases and J gave up 9 bases, with 15 bases separating them. Germline values: CDR1 GTSNPN, CDR2 SVGIG (reference sequence). CDR3 DNA: TGTGCCTGGAGTGTCGAGTCGGTGTCAGCGCCCCAGCATTTT. Amino acids: CAWSVESVSAPQHF.

This clonotype was seen a few times. The chain has TRBV12-3 or TRBV12-4 and TRBJ1-2, with no clear D. V lost 7 bases and J 8 bases, leaving 23 bases between the germline ends. The CDR3 is 15 amino acids. The CDR3 nucleotides are TGTGCCAGCACTCTCGGACCTATCCCCAGTAGCGGCTACACCTTC. It encodes CASTLGPIPSSGYTF.

The J gene is TRBJ1-3, the V gene TRBV7-9; D gene ambiguous. Per the germline V gene, CDR1 is SEHNR and CDR2 is FQNEAQ (reference sequence). The length of the CDR3 is 16 residues. V lost 5 bases, J lost 0 bases, and 14 bases lay in between. The CDR3 is CASSRGPSGSGNTIYF. The CDR3 region has the DNA TGTGCCAGCAGCAGAGGGCCCAGCGGCTCTGGAAACACCATATATTTT. Based on the CDR3 plus reference TRBV7-9 and TRBJ1-3, the full variable domain is DTGVSQNPRHKITKRGQNVTFRCDPISEHNRLYWYRQTLGQGPEFLTYFQNEAQLEKSRLLSDRFSAERPKGSFSTLEIQRTEQGDSAMYLCASSRGPSGSGNTIYFGEGSWLTVV.

The chain is built from TRBV27 and TRBJ2-1; 9 bases map to TRBD2. The CDR3 has 15 residues. Germline V gene data show CDR1 as MNHEY and CDR2 as SMNVEV (reference sequence). Trimming removed 5 bases from V and 2 bases from J; junction bases left unmatched: 4. CDR3 coding DNA: TGTGCCAGCAGTCTTAGCGGGAGAACCTACAATGAGCAGTTCTTC. As protein: CASSLSGRTYNEQFF.

The CDR3 DNA reads TGTGCCAGCGACAGGGGAGGGTATAGCAATCAGCCCCAGCATTTT. Translating gives CASDRGGYSNQPQHF. This chain uses TRBV19 with TRBJ1-5, with TRBD1 matching over 8 bases. This CDR3 is 15 amino acids long. Per the germline V gene, CDR1 is LNHDA and CDR2 is SQIVND (reference sequence). The trim removed 9 bases at V and 0 bases at J, leaving 7 bases unmatched.

The chain has TRBV9 and TRBJ2-7; 8 positions match TRBD1. Germline V lookup: CDR1 SGDLS, CDR2 YYNGEE. The CDR3 length is 14 residues. The junction had 4 bases not matched to a gene; V was cut back by 0 bases and J by 5 bases. Written as DNA, the CDR3 is TGTGCCAGCAGCGTAGGACAGGGGCTCCACGAGCAGTACTTC. As protein: CASSVGQGLHEQYF.

In DNA form, the CDR3 reads TGTGCCAGCAGGAAAACGGGGTCCGGGGCTGAAGCTTTCTTT. Residues: CASRKTGSGAEAFF. The rearrangement joins TRBV6-1 to TRBJ1-1; D call uncertain. The germline CDR1 and CDR2 sequences are MNHNS and SASEGT. This CDR3 has 14 residues. V was trimmed by 6 bases and J by 6 bases, leaving 17 bases between them.

CDR3 DNA: TGTGCCAGCAGCCCGTGGGGCCGGACTAGCGGGGCGGACACCGGGGAGCTGTTTTTT. Its protein is CASSPWGRTSGADTGELFF. The J gene is TRBJ2-2, the V gene TRBV11-1; TRBD2 matches 12 bases. Per germline, CDR1 SGHAT and CDR2 FQDESV (reference sequence). J gave up 3 bases and V 5 bases, and 13 bases lay outside the gene matches. The CDR3 has 19 residues.

This clonotype has just a few counts. V usage is TRBV5-1 and J usage is TRBJ1-1, with TRBD1 identical over 11 bases. The CDR3 length is 16 residues. V dropped 2 bases and J dropped 6; count of bases not matched to a gene: 9. CDR1 SGHRS and CDR2 YFSETQ come from the germline V gene. As DNA, the CDR3 is TGCGCCAGCAGCTTCGGAAGGACAGGGGGCGATTCTGAAGCTTTCTTT. This gives the protein CASSFGRTGGDSEAFF. The variable domain in full, with the rest retrieved from reference TRBV5-1 and TRBJ1-1, is KAGVTQTPRYLIKTRGQQVTLSCSPISGHRSVSWYQQTPGQGLQFLFEYFSETQRNKGNFPGRFSGRQFSNSRSEMNVSTLELGDSALYLCASSFGRTGGDSEAFFGQGTRLTVV.

The chain recombines TRBV6-1 with TRBJ1-2, with D maybe TRBD1 (6 bases). This CDR3 comprises 17 residues. The germline V and J ends were trimmed by 5 bases and 2 bases, with 21 bases remaining between them. The V gene's germline CDR1 is MNHNS and CDR2 SASEGT. CDR3 DNA: TGTGCCAGCAGTCAGCTCACCCCGGAAGACAGGAACTATGGCTACACCTTC. As protein: CASSQLTPEDRNYGYTF.

This clonotype was counted only a few times. CDR3 in DNA: TGTGCCAGCAGCCCCTCAGGTAGCGGGGGGACCACAGATACGCAGTATTTT. Residues: CASSPSGSGGTTDTQYF. V usage is TRBV4-2 and J usage is TRBJ2-3; 10 bases align to TRBD2. Germline V gene sequence: CDR1 LGHNA, CDR2 YNFKEQ. The CDR3 totals 17 residues. V lost 4 bases to trimming and J lost 2 bases; unmatched junction nucleotides: 9.

The gene calls are TRBV20-1 and TRBJ2-3; possibly TRBD2 for D (6 bases). There are 14 residues in the CDR3. Germline V gene sequence: CDR1 DFQATT, CDR2 SNEGSKA (reference sequence). The ends were cut back, 5 bases at V and 0 bases at J, with 12 bases in the middle. The CDR3, as DNA: TGCAGTGCTGGGCGGGACTCTAGCACAGATACGCAGTATTTT. This codes for CSAGRDSSTDTQYF.

The J gene is TRBJ2-5, the V gene TRBV20-1; D gene uncertain. This CDR3 has 12 residues. Germline CDR1 and CDR2: DFQATT and SNEGSKA (reference sequence). Trimming took 1 base from V and 2 from J, leaving 5 bases between them. DNA for the CDR3: TGCAGTGCTAGAGGCGGTCAAGAGACCCAGTACTTC. Protein product: CSARGGQETQYF.

The V call is TRBV29-1, the J call TRBJ1-3, with D unresolved. Between the trimmed V and J ends, which lost 4 bases and 4 bases, there was a span of 11 bases. Looked up from germline, CDR1 is SQVTM and CDR2 is ANQGSEA. This CDR3 is 13 amino acids long. CDR3 sequence: CSVGKEAGNTIYF. CDR3 in DNA: TGCAGCGTTGGCAAGGAGGCAGGAAACACCATATATTTT.

The chain has TRBV7-2 and TRBJ1-1; D uncertain. V gave up 8 bases and J gave up 6 bases, with 7 bases separating them. Germline V gives CDR1 SGHTA, CDR2 FQGNSA. The CDR3 covers 10 residues. CDR3 amino acids: CASVSSEAFF. CDR3 coding DNA: TGTGCCAGCGTTTCGTCTGAAGCTTTCTTT.

The chain couples TRBV9 to TRBJ1-1, with 7 positions matching TRBD1. Trimming took 2 bases from V and 0 from J; bases not matched to a gene: 4. CDR1 is SGDLS and CDR2 is YYNGEE in the germline V gene. The CDR3 is made up of 15 amino acids. In DNA form, the CDR3 reads TGTGCCAGCAGCGTCTCGGGACAGATGAACACTGAAGCTTTCTTT. As protein: CASSVSGQMNTEAFF.

The V call is TRBV4-3, the J call TRBJ2-7, with 7 bases fitting TRBD1. Germline V gene data show CDR1 as LGHNA and CDR2 as YSLEER. The V and J ends lost 0 bases and 4 bases, in that order; junction bases with no gene match: 3. This CDR3 has 14 amino acids. This chain's CDR3 is CASSQENRGYEQYF. CDR3 nucleotide sequence: TGCGCCAGCAGCCAAGAAAACAGGGGTTACGAGCAGTACTTC.

This clonotype appeared a single time. The rearrangement joins TRBV18 to TRBJ2-7; no reliable D call. Germline V gives CDR1 KGHSH, CDR2 LQKENI. Trimming removed 2 bases from V and 6 bases from J, with 11 bases in between. There are 13 residues in the CDR3. The CDR3 protein is CASSPSSWGEQYF. DNA of the CDR3: TGTGCCAGCTCACCATCGTCGTGGGGCGAGCAGTACTTC.

This clonotype was picked up a small number of times. The V and J genes are TRBV13 and TRBJ1-1, with D possibly TRBD1 on 6 matching bases. The CDR3 totals 18 residues. Germline V gene sequence: CDR1 PRHDT, CDR2 FYEKMQ (reference sequence). V was shortened by 2 bases and J by 2 bases, with 21 bases between the two germline ends. This CDR3 is CASSLSRDMGSANTEAFF. The CDR3 DNA sequence: TGTGCCAGCAGCTTATCGAGGGACATGGGAAGCGCTAACACTGAAGCTTTCTTT.